These T cell receptor beta chains were read from a single sample in a study of T cell responses to AZD1222 COVID-19 vaccine. Generated by immunoSEQ multiplex PCR, the TCRdb table keeps only in-frame clones and is missing some. This table has roughly 80,000 clones, 85% to 90% appearing once. This material consisted of peripheral blood, taken on day 0 of AZD1222 vaccination. These receptors all come from an adult in good health. CDR3s include the opening cysteine and the closing phenylalanine or tryptophan. Clone size is not always given. Where it is, it says once, few, many or a class for expanded clones.

abundance	v_gene	j_gene	CDR3aa
few	TRBV7-8	TRBJ1-2	CASSQHSGTGGDYGYTF
-	TRBV12-2	TRBJ1-1	CASLSLRRGNTEAFF
-	TRBV24-1	TRBJ1-1	CATRDSMNTEAFF
-	TRBV11-2	TRBJ1-1	CASSLVYSLNTEAFF
-	TRBV20-1	TRBJ2-3	CSASGPSGRSDTQYF
-	TRBV7-3	TRBJ2-3	CASSLIGPGDTQYF
-	TRBV7-9	TRBJ1-1	CASSALGGPDTEAFF
-	TRBV6-5	TRBJ1-2	CASSYRDTNYGYTF
once	TRBV5-1	TRBJ1-6	CASSLDGQGKSPLHF
-	TRBV6-2/TRBV6-3	TRBJ2-1	CASSFARGPTNEQFF
-	TRBV5-4	TRBJ1-1	CASSLTSFPEAFF
-	TRBV4-2	TRBJ1-5	CASSQMGQGNQPQHF
once	TRBV12-5	TRBJ1-3	CASGPDRGPSGNTIYF
-	TRBV6-5	TRBJ2-1	CARVGGPNSYNEQFF
-	TRBV3-1/TRBV3-2	TRBJ2-1	CASSLPQGEQFF
-	TRBV5-5	TRBJ1-1	CASSWGDMGDTEAFF
once	TRBV6-5	TRBJ1-2	CASSYSEGSAYGYTF
-	TRBV13	TRBJ2-2	CASSFGGLPGLEVTGELFF
-	TRBV5-1	TRBJ1-1	CASRDVAGIMNTEAFF
-	TRBV7-9	TRBJ2-1	CASSLVGYNEQFF
-	TRBV6-2/TRBV6-3	TRBJ2-7	CASSPDSHLSYEQYF
-	TRBV18	TRBJ1-1	CASSLSRAVDTEAFF
-	TRBV19	TRBJ1-2	CASSRDSTNYGYTF
-	TRBV7-6	TRBJ2-1	CASSFRTSGGEQFF
-	TRBV11-2	TRBJ2-1	CASSLDGGEQFF
-	TRBV2	TRBJ2-1	CATLFESGNYEQFF
-	TRBV7-2	TRBJ2-7	CASSPSSYEQYF
few	TRBV6-6	TRBJ2-4	CASSYDRGRSIQYF
-	TRBV5-1	TRBJ1-1	CASSLGQGGTEAFF
-	TRBV4-3	TRBJ2-3	CASSRYRTSTDTQYF
-	TRBV5-1	TRBJ1-2	CASSRDSYGYTF
few	TRBV5-1	TRBJ1-1	CASSLNLEGGAFF
few	TRBV11-3	TRBJ2-7	CASKQAEKRYEQYF
-	TRBV5-8	TRBJ2-1	CASSFLVFGGAGEQFF
-	TRBV19	TRBJ1-5	CASSPPGRGLGQPQHF
-	TRBV29-1	TRBJ2-1	CSGGQGSYNEQFF
-	TRBV6-6	TRBJ2-1	CASTGNPAYNEQFF
-	TRBV5-1	TRBJ1-1	CASSLGGRWTEAFF
-	TRBV7-9	TRBJ2-5	CASSDQETQYF